This T cell receptor beta chain originates from a study of T cell responses to AZD1222 COVID-19 vaccine. Points from the study as a whole: Spike regions recognized by vaccine-associated CD4 TCRs spanned the protein, led by 160-218 and 743-854. The donors showed a predominance of white British ancestry and of females, with possible underestimation of clonal diversity. It was only after the peak T cell response that any repertoires were sampled. When two AZD1222 doses had been given, Spike-specific TCR breadth and depth rose.

Assay: immunoSEQ multiplex PCR; the TCRdb copy retains only in-frame clones and omits some. The data hold approximately 100,000 clones, with about 88% observed a single time. As concerns this clone: Its cognate antigen is unknown.

V was clipped by 6 bases and J by 0 bases, with 10 bases between them. Germline CDR1 SGHNT, CDR2 YYREEE (reference sequence). CDR3 length: 15 residues. The chain joins TRBV5-4 to TRBJ1-6, with D hard to call. This specimen consisted of peripheral blood, obtained on day 0 of AZD1222 vaccination. The receptor comes from an adult in good health. This CDR3 reads CASNEQSSYNSPLHF. CDR3 DNA: TGTGCCAGCAACGAACAGAGCTCCTATAATTCACCCCTCCACTTT.